This T cell receptor (beta chain) derives from a study of T cells expressing NK-cell markers. Whole-study context: The TCR beta repertoires originated in sorted CD3+CD56+NKG2C+, CD3+CD56+NKG2C- and CD3+CD56-NKG2C+ T cells.

From the 5' RACE reads, TCRdb lists one entry per CDR3 protein and no DNA. The sample's table shows 250,000 to 300,000 distinct CDR3 sequences. The CDR3 length is 16 residues. The germline V gene has CDR1 SGDLS and CDR2 YYNGEE. Sequencing used blood T cells: a sorted CD56 or NKG2C T cell subset, CD4+ or CD8+ T cells, or bulk PBMC T cells (not recorded which). The chain links TRBV9 to TRBJ2-1; without DNA, the TCRdb call of TRBD2 cannot be checked. The source is a young man in good health. This CDR3 is CASSVRLAGGSGEQFF.